The 19 T cell receptor beta chains reported below all come from one sample, sequenced in a study of blood T cells in healthy people across ages. For the second PCR, which ran for roughly 6 to 11 cycles, a sample-barcoded 5' primer and a J-beta primer mix were used. In TCRdb, the 5' RACE reads were re-called with MiXCR into one record per CDR3 protein. The table shows roughly 800,000 distinct CDR3 sequences, with 58% occurring only once. Sequencing used blood. Receptors originate from a man aged 30 to 39 in good health.

This chain joins TRBV3-1 and TRBJ2-5; a weak D match, TRBD1 (6 bases). The ends were cut back, 5 bases at V and 1 base at J, with 11 bases in the middle. The germline gives CDR1 LGHDT, CDR2 YNNKEL (reference sequence). The CDR3 is 14 amino acids. CDR3: CASSGQTVQETQYF. CDR3 bases: TGTGCCAGCAGCGGACAGACAGTCCAAGAGACCCAGTACTTC.

The chain employs TRBV3-1 and TRBJ1-4; tentatively, D is TRBD1 (5 bases). The CDR3 has 16 amino acids. V lost 1 base and J 5 bases, leaving 14 bases between the germline ends. Germline V gene sequence: CDR1 LGHDT, CDR2 YNNKEL (reference sequence). CDR3 region: CASSQGDRDRNEKLFF. For the CDR3, the DNA is TGTGCCAGCAGCCAAGGAGACCGGGACCGGAATGAAAAACTGTTTTTT.

This clonotype has a handful of counts. The V gene is TRBV25-1, the J gene TRBJ1-2; tentative D call: TRBD1 (5 bases). Trimming cost V 2 bases and J 8 bases, with 18 bases left between them. CDR1 and CDR2 (germline): MGHDK, SYGVNS. The CDR3 loop spans 15 amino acids. The CDR3, as DNA: TGTGCCAGCAGTGAACCGGGGCCGGGGTTCGGAGGCTACACCTTC. Its translation: CASSEPGPGFGGYTF.

This CDR3 reads CASSLRGEGGYEQYF. CDR3 sequence (DNA): TGTGCCAGCAGCTTGAGGGGAGAAGGGGGGTACGAGCAGTACTTC. The rearrangement joins TRBV7-6 to TRBJ2-7, with D possibly called TRBD1 or TRBD2 (6 bases each). CDR3 length: 15 residues. Trimming shortened V by 3 bases and J by 4 bases, and 16 bases separated the two germline ends. CDR1 and CDR2 from the germline V gene are SGHVS and FNYEAQ.

The CDR3 sequence: CASSSGLGFSNYGYTF. The CDR3 coding sequence is TGCGCCAGCAGCTCGGGACTGGGGTTCTCTAACTATGGCTACACCTTC. This chain uses TRBV5-1 with TRBJ1-2; the D gene is possibly TRBD1 (5 bases). The length of the CDR3 is 16 residues. From germline, CDR1 is SGHRS and CDR2 YFSETQ. Deletions cut 3 bases from V and 0 bases from J, with 15 bases between. The full variable domain, its missing parts supplied by reference TRBV5-1 and TRBJ1-2, is KAGVTQTPRYLIKTRGQQVTLSCSPISGHRSVSWYQQTPGQGLQFLFEYFSETQRNKGNFPGRFSGRQFSNSRSEMNVSTLELGDSALYLCASSSGLGFSNYGYTFGSGTRLTVV.

This clonotype was recorded a few times. The genes are TRBV7-9 and TRBJ2-1, with TRBD1 matching 7 bases. The germline V gene encodes CDR1 SEHNR and CDR2 FQNEAQ (reference sequence). This CDR3 comprises 15 residues. V was pared by 1 base and J by 5 bases, with 5 bases of the junction left unmatched. CDR3: CASSLDRGWNNEQFF. CDR3 in DNA: TGTGCCAGCAGCTTAGACAGGGGTTGGAACAATGAGCAGTTCTTC.

This clonotype has only one observation. J is TRBJ2-5 and V is TRBV7-2; the D gene is possibly TRBD2 (5 bases). Trimming removed 1 base at V and 11 bases at J, with 23 bases between. Looked up from germline, CDR1 is SGHTA and CDR2 is FQGNSA. CDR3 length: 16 amino acids. The CDR3, as DNA: TGTGCCAGCAGCTTAGAACTCCTAGCCTCCACCAATGAGCAGTACTTC. Its protein is CASSLELLASTNEQYF.

The CDR3 coding sequence is TGCAGCGTTGGGCTAGCCGGAATGTTCTCAAAGACCCAGTACTTC. Residues: CSVGLAGMFSKTQYF. The chain uses TRBV29-1 and TRBJ2-5; TRBD2 might be the D (5 bases). CDR3 length: 15 residues. The V gene's germline CDR1 is SQVTM and CDR2 ANQGSEA. With 4 bases removed from V and 6 bases from J, the gap between germline ends came to 21 bases.

The J gene is TRBJ2-1, the V gene TRBV29-1, with 10 bases aligning to TRBD2. Germline V gives CDR1 SQVTM, CDR2 ANQGSEA. V lost 6 bases and J lost 7; bases outside the gene matches: 6. This CDR3 is built from 13 residues. DNA of the CDR3: TGCAGCGTCAAGCGGGAGGGCCTTAATGAGCAGTTCTTC. Translation: CSVKREGLNEQFF.

This chain uses TRBV28 with TRBJ2-4, with TRBD1 identical over 9 bases. The assigned J gene may be wrong: the sequence end matches TRBJ2-7 better. Germline-derived CDR1 and CDR2 are MDHEN and SYDVKM. The CDR3 is 13 residues long. The DNA of the CDR3 is TGTGCCAGCAGAAGACAGGGGGACTACGAGCAGTACTTC. It translates to CASRRQGDYEQYF.

The chain couples TRBV29-1 to TRBJ2-3; D unclear. The CDR3 consists of 13 residues. Germline CDR1 reads SQVTM; CDR2 reads ANQGSEA. Trimming shortened V by 4 bases and J by 1 base, and 9 bases separated the two germline ends. CDR3 loop: CSVVRAGTDTQYF. CDR3 DNA: TGCAGCGTTGTTCGGGCGGGCACAGATACGCAGTATTTT.

The chain has TRBV7-9 and TRBJ2-1; 7 bases map to TRBD2. Germline CDR1 is SEHNR and CDR2 is FQNEAQ (reference sequence). With 4 bases clipped from V and 4 bases from J, the junction kept 7 bases outside the gene matches. This CDR3 has 15 residues. CDR3 amino acids: CASSYPGGLYNEQFF. DNA of the CDR3: TGTGCCAGCAGCTACCCCGGGGGGTTGTACAATGAGCAGTTCTTC.

The chain joins TRBV7-9 to TRBJ2-7; possibly TRBD2 for D (6 bases). CDR1 is SEHNR, CDR2 FQNEAQ, per germline (reference sequence). Trimming removed 3 bases at V and 6 bases at J, with 15 bases between. The CDR3 loop spans 14 amino acids. CDR3 protein: CASSLGRESIEQYF. CDR3 DNA: TGTGCCAGCAGCTTGGGGCGGGAATCCATCGAGCAGTACTTC.

This chain uses TRBV25-1 with TRBJ2-1; no reliable D call. Looked up from germline, CDR1 is MGHDK and CDR2 is SYGVNS. V was shortened by 6 bases and J by 2 bases, with 11 bases between the two germline ends. The CDR3 sequence is 14 residues long. The CDR3 here is CASSGLLPYNEQFF. The CDR3 DNA follows: TGTGCCAGCAGCGGCCTTCTACCCTACAATGAGCAGTTCTTC.

The genes are TRBV4-2 and TRBJ2-7; D could derive from TRBD1 or TRBD2 (5 bases each). The V gene's germline CDR1 is LGHNA and CDR2 YNFKEQ. V lost 1 base and J 2 bases, leaving 9 bases between the germline ends. The CDR3 covers 14 residues. The CDR3 DNA reads as TGTGCCAGCAGCCAAGGGGACGGAGCCTACGAGCAGTACTTC. Its translation is CASSQGDGAYEQYF.

This rearrangement joins TRBV13 to TRBJ2-7; 11 nucleotides match TRBD2. With 9 bases clipped from V and 7 bases from J, the junction kept 5 bases outside the gene matches. The CDR3 consists of 12 residues. Germline values: CDR1 PRHDT, CDR2 FYEKMQ (reference sequence). DNA for the CDR3: TGTGCCAGTAGCGGGGGGGCTGGTGAGCAGTACTTC. It encodes CASSGGAGEQYF. The full variable domain, with the rest looked up from reference TRBV13 and TRBJ2-7, is AAGVIQSPRHLIKEKRETATLKCYPIPRHDTVYWYQQGPGQDPQFLISFYEKMQSDKGSIPDRFSAQQFSDYHSELNMSSLELGDSALYFCASSGGAGEQYFGPGTRLTVT.

This clonotype came up a few times. The genes are TRBV4-2 and TRBJ1-5, with D perhaps TRBD1 (6 bases). The germline V gene has CDR1 LGHNA and CDR2 YNFKEQ. V was trimmed by 0 bases and J by 6 bases, leaving 18 bases between them. The CDR3 length is 17 residues. Here the CDR3 DNA reads TGTGCCAGCAGCCAAGATGATAGGGGGGGGCAAGGTCAGCCCCAGCATTTT. This translates into CASSQDDRGGQGQPQHF.

V gene TRBV20-1 combines with J gene TRBJ2-5; 7 bases map to TRBD2. J lost 7 bases, V lost 5 bases, and 13 bases had no gene match. The germline V gene encodes CDR1 DFQATT and CDR2 SNEGSKA (reference sequence). The CDR3 runs 14 residues. The chain's CDR3 is CSALAGDLVGTQYF. The CDR3 nucleotides are TGCAGTGCTTTAGCGGGCGACCTCGTAGGGACCCAGTACTTC.

This clonotype was seen only a few times. The CDR3 nucleotides are TGTGCCAGCAGCTTACACAGGGGAAGCTCCTACGAGCAGTACTTC. This sequence encodes CASSLHRGSSYEQYF. The chain recombines TRBV7-2 with TRBJ2-7, with 7 bases fitting TRBD1. Germline V gene lookup returns CDR1 SGHTA and CDR2 FQGNSA. CDR3 length equals 15 residues. The junction had 4 bases not matched to a gene; V was cut back by 2 bases and J by 0 bases.